This entry lists 8 T cell receptor beta chains sequenced from one sample in a study. Using its own MiXCR run on the 5' RACE reads, TCRdb lists one record per CDR3 protein. The sample holds about 54,000 distinct CDR3 sequences, over 15% seen once. The specimen was naive CD4+ T cells sorted from blood. The subset denotes: naive CD4+ T cells, CD4+CD45RA+CD25-. The receptor source for this set is a female donor with breast cancer.

For this clonotype: This may come from a read error, since a much larger clone is one base off. The chain has TRBV7-2 and TRBJ1-5; the D is unclear. Germline CDR1 and CDR2: SGHTA and FQGNSA. The CDR3 runs 12 residues. The CDR3 loop reads CACSLTDQPQHF. The CDR3 coding sequence is TGTGCCTGCAGCTTAACGGATCAGCCCCAGCATTTT. Combining the CDR3 with reference TRBV7-2 and TRBJ1-5 gives the whole variable domain GAGVSQSPSNKVTEKGKDVELRCDPISGHTALYWYRQSLGQGLEFLIYFQGNSAPDKSGLPSDRFSAERTGGSVSTLTIQRTQQEDSAVYLCACSLTDQPQHFGDGTRLSIL.

The V gene is TRBV7-3, the J gene TRBJ2-1; 9 bases match TRBD2. The trim removed 5 bases at V and 5 bases at J, leaving 10 bases unmatched. The CDR3 consists of 16 residues. CDR1 is SGHTA, CDR2 FQGTGA, per germline. The CDR3 DNA reads as TGTGCCAGCAGCGAAATACCGGGACTAGCCGACAATGAGCAGTTCTTC. It is translated as CASSEIPGLADNEQFF. Drawing the rest from reference TRBV7-3 and TRBJ2-1, the complete variable domain is GAGVSQTPSNKVTEKGKYVELRCDPISGHTALYWYRQSLGQGPEFLIYFQGTGAADDSGLPNDRFFAVRPEGSVSTLKIQRTERGDSAVYLCASSEIPGLADNEQFFGPGTRLTVL.

This clonotype was observed a handful of times. The V gene is TRBV24-1, the J gene TRBJ1-6; D not certain. CDR3 length equals 15 residues. CDR1 and CDR2 (germline): KGHDR, SFDVKD. Trimming left V 5 bases short and J 0 bases short, with 7 bases between. CDR3 in DNA: TGTGCCACCAGTGGGTACAGCTCCTATAATTCACCCCTCCACTTT. Protein: CATSGYSSYNSPLHF.

Note on this clonotype: One junction end does not reproduce the germline sequence, and a read error may be involved. The chain recombines TRBV24-1 with TRBJ2-1; possible D gene TRBD2, 6 bases. From germline, CDR1 is KGHDR and CDR2 SFDVKD. The CDR3 sequence is 17 residues long. CDR3 bases: TGTGCCACCAGTGACGCCTTTTCTAGCGCCTCCTTCAATGAGCAGTTCTTC. The encoded protein is CATSDAFSSASFNEQFF.

This clonotype was counted at least ten times. The chain uses TRBV5-1 and TRBJ2-7; tentatively, D is TRBD1 (6 bases). Trimming removed 0 bases at V and 4 bases at J, with 8 bases between. The CDR3 totals 13 residues. From germline, CDR1 is SGHRS and CDR2 YFSETQ. The CDR3 DNA follows: TGCGCCAGCAGCTTGGTACAGGGATACGAGCAGTACTTC. Amino acid sequence: CASSLVQGYEQYF.

On this clonotype itself: A much larger clone lies a single base off, so this may be a read error. The chain recombines TRBV20-1 with TRBJ2-1; TRBD2 aligns across 13 bases. CDR1 and CDR2 from the germline V gene are DFQATT and SNEGSKA (reference sequence). The CDR3 covers 15 residues. Here the CDR3 reads CSAPPGLAGNNEQLF. CDR3 nucleotide sequence: TGCAGTGCTCCTCCGGGACTAGCGGGAAACAATGAGCAGCTCTTC.

This clonotype was detected a few times. The chain combines TRBV7-6 with TRBJ2-1, with TRBD2 identical over 7 bases. The germline V gene encodes CDR1 SGHVS and CDR2 FNYEAQ. V lost 2 bases to trimming and J lost 0 bases; unmatched junction nucleotides: 7. The CDR3 is made up of 17 amino acids. This CDR3 reads CASSLSGRKLSYNEQFF. In DNA, the CDR3 is TGTGCCAGCAGCTTATCCGGGAGGAAGCTCTCCTACAATGAGCAGTTCTTC.

In its sample, this clonotype was seen many times. The rearrangement uses TRBV28 and TRBJ2-1, with D possibly TRBD2 on 6 matching bases. This CDR3 is built from 15 residues. Trimming took off 7 bases at V and 5 bases at J, with 18 bases between the two ends. Germline V lookup: CDR1 MDHEN, CDR2 SYDVKM. Written as DNA, the CDR3 is TGTGCCAGCACCGACCCAGGGACTTTGAACAATGAGCAGTTCTTC. Protein product: CASTDPGTLNNEQFF.